This T cell receptor beta chain was observed in a study of blood T cells in healthy people across ages. Study-level findings and limits: Older age went with lower TCR beta diversity per million T cells, in a roughly linear way.

Isolating PBMCs gave at least 6 million of these cells per sample. Next came a second PCR, run for about 7 to 11 cycles, which used a sample-barcoded 5' primer along with a J-beta primer mix. TCRdb independently ran MiXCR on the 5' RACE reads; one entry per CDR3 protein. The profile covers about 1,400,000 distinct CDR3 sequences, with around 42% appearing a single time and 7.9% taken by the ten largest. Germline CDR1 is SGHTA and CDR2 is FQGNSA. V was trimmed by 1 base and J by 5 bases, leaving 14 bases between them. This CDR3 comprises 15 residues. This clonotype was detected a few times. The antigen is not known.

The source of this sequence is a woman aged 18-29 years in good health. The chain combines TRBV7-2 with TRBJ2-5; D perhaps matches TRBD1 (5 bases). The material sequenced was blood. The CDR3 bases are TGTGCCAGCAGCTTAGAGGTGTACAGACAGGAGACCCAGTACTTC. Amino acid sequence: CASSLEVYRQETQYF.